This TCR beta chain was documented in a study of blood T cell repertoires in COVID-19. Study at large: Both acute and convalescent COVID-19 samples were obtained from the United States, Italy and Spain.

Methods used by the authors: Reference gene primer amplification in the assay estimated nucleated cell counts. The data were produced by immunoSEQ multiplex PCR, yet TCRdb's version contains in-frame clones alone and is incomplete. The D gene and trimming were derived from the DNA, and the V and J assignments and clone size from that table. The sample contains roughly 190,000 clones, around 80% of which appear only once. The receptor's source is a woman aged 45-65 years with acute or convalescent COVID-19. Sequencing input: peripheral blood.

CDR3 sequence reads: CASSPLGVTDNPNEQYF. CDR3 nucleotides: TGTGCCAGCTCACCACTTGGGGTGACAGATAACCCAAACGAGCAGTACTTC. The gene calls are TRBV18 and TRBJ2-7; possible D gene TRBD1, 5 bases. CDR3 size: 17 residues. V lost 1 base, J lost 5 bases, and 21 bases lay in between. From germline, CDR1 is KGHSH and CDR2 LQKENI.